The 18 T cell receptor beta chains in this list originate from one sample, sequenced in a study of immune evolution from preneoplasia to lung adenocarcinoma. The protocol was immunoSEQ multiplex PCR, while the TCRdb copy is restricted to in-frame clones and leaves out a portion. The sample contains roughly 2,700 clones, around 81% of which appear only once. The sample was FFPE adjacent normal lung tissue. These receptors were collected from a person between 55 and 80 years old with lung adenocarcinoma.

The rearrangement uses TRBV11-2 and TRBJ2-5, with D possibly matching TRBD1 (6 bases). The CDR3 has 13 amino acids. The germline V and J ends were trimmed by 5 bases and 3 bases, with 10 bases remaining between them. Germline CDR1 and CDR2: SGHAT and FQNNGV. CDR3 in DNA: TGTGCCAGCAGCAACGACAGGAAAGAGACCCAGTACTTC. The encoded protein is CASSNDRKETQYF.

The V call is TRBV4-1, the J call TRBJ1-4, with a tentative D call TRBD1 (6 bases). Deletions cut 5 bases from V and 10 bases from J, with 20 bases between. The CDR3 is 15 amino acids. The germline V gene has CDR1 MGHRA and CDR2 YSYEKL. DNA of the CDR3: TGCGCCAGCAGCTCCGCGACAGGCCTCGATGGAAAACTGTTTTTT. It yields the protein CASSSATGLDGKLFF.

The chain combines TRBV30 with TRBJ1-2, with a tentative D call TRBD1 (5 bases). Deletions cut 5 bases from V and 4 bases from J, with 20 bases between. The CDR3 has 15 residues. Germline lookup yields CDR1 GTSNPN and CDR2 SVGIG (reference sequence). The CDR3 sequence is CAWDSPLQPSYGYTF. For the CDR3, the DNA is TGTGCCTGGGACAGTCCCCTCCAACCAAGCTATGGCTACACCTTC.

This clone was counted between two and nine times. The genes are TRBV5-6 and TRBJ2-5; D ambiguous. This CDR3 spans 11 amino acids. Germline V gene data show CDR1 as SGHDT and CDR2 as YYEEEE. Trimming cost V 4 bases and J 3 bases, with 4 bases left between them. The CDR3 DNA reads as TGTGCCAGCAGCCGGGAAGAGACCCAGTACTTC. Translation gives CASSREETQYF.

The chain links TRBV7-2 to TRBJ1-4; 7 bases agree with TRBD1. Trimming at V came to 5 bases and at J to 10 bases, leaving 13 bases not matched to a gene. The CDR3 has 15 amino acids. Germline CDR1 SGHTA, CDR2 FQGNSA. For the CDR3, the DNA is TGTGCCAGCAGCATAGGGGGCGACCCTTCGGGAAAACTGTTTTTT. Its protein is CASSIGGDPSGKLFF.

The chain employs TRBV5-1 and TRBJ1-1, with D perhaps TRBD1 (6 bases). Germline lookup yields CDR1 SGHRS and CDR2 YFSETQ. This CDR3 is 15 amino acids long. V lost 0 bases, J lost 5 bases, and 14 bases lay in between. The CDR3 nucleotides read TGCGCCAGCAGCTTGGATGCAGGGGTCTGGACTGAAGCTTTCTTT. As protein: CASSLDAGVWTEAFF.

The CDR3 spells CASSPRGAGSNTEAFF. CDR3 nucleotides: TGTGCCAGCTCACCACGGGGCGCAGGTTCGAACACTGAAGCTTTCTTT. The chain has TRBV18 and TRBJ1-1; D is possibly TRBD1 (5 bases). The CDR3 sequence is 16 residues long. V was shortened by 1 base and J by 1 base, with 13 bases between the two germline ends. Germline assignment: CDR1 KGHSH and CDR2 LQKENI.

Written as DNA, the CDR3 is TGTGCCTGGAGTCCGACAGGGAGGGGAGGGAACACTGAAGCTTTCTTT. This codes for CAWSPTGRGGNTEAFF. The chain recombines TRBV30 with TRBJ1-1; 7 bases are a match to TRBD1. The CDR3 runs to 16 residues. In germline, CDR1 is GTSNPN, CDR2 SVGIG (reference sequence). The junction had 10 bases not matched to a gene; V was cut back by 2 bases and J by 1 base.

This chain connects TRBV5-5 to TRBJ1-2, with 7 nucleotides matching TRBD1. Germline trimming cut 4 bases from V and 5 bases from J; bases unmatched to any gene: 17. Per the germline V gene, CDR1 is SGHKS and CDR2 is YYEKEE (reference sequence). This CDR3 has 17 residues. DNA of the CDR3: TGTGCCAGCAGCGAAATCATAGTAACCGGGACAGCTTATGGCTACACCTTC. Residues: CASSEIIVTGTAYGYTF.

This sequence joins TRBV5-8 and TRBJ2-2, with 10 bases fitting TRBD1. Unmatched junction bases numbered 11, after V lost 10 bases and J lost 5 bases. CDR3 length: 15 residues. Germline assignment: CDR1 SGHTS and CDR2 YDEGEE. CDR3 nucleotide sequence: TGTGCCCAACCGACAGGGGGCGTAAGAACCGGGGAGCTGTTTTTT. Amino acids: CAQPTGGVRTGELFF. Variable domain in full (rest from reference TRBV5-8 and TRBJ2-2): EAGVTQSPTHLIKTRGQQATLRCSPISGHTSVYWYQQALGLGLQFLLWYDEGEERNRGNFPPRFSGRQFPNYSSELNVNALELEDSALYLCAQPTGGVRTGELFFGEGSRLTVL.

The V and J genes are TRBV7-8 and TRBJ1-5, with 9 positions matching TRBD1. The V gene's germline CDR1 is SGHVS and CDR2 FQNEAQ. V gave up 0 bases and J gave up 2 bases; unmatched junction bases: 8. The CDR3 covers 18 residues. CDR3: CASSLAFGTGRGNQPQHF. Written as DNA, the CDR3 is TGTGCCAGCAGCTTAGCGTTTGGGACAGGGAGGGGCAATCAGCCCCAGCATTTT.

The rearrangement uses TRBV6-6 and TRBJ1-2; 7 bases are shared with TRBD1. V was clipped by 3 bases and J by 6 bases; unmatched bases: 7. Germline loops: CDR1 MNHNY, CDR2 SVGAGI (reference sequence). This CDR3 is 14 amino acids long. The chain's CDR3 is CASSYQTGLNGYTF. The DNA of the CDR3 is TGTGCCAGCAGTTATCAGACAGGGCTTAATGGCTACACCTTC.

The CDR3 nucleotides read TGCAGCGTTGACGGACGCCTAGGCGAGACCCAGTACTTC. This translates into CSVDGRLGETQYF. J is TRBJ2-5 and V is TRBV29-1; D gene uncertain. The germline V gene has CDR1 SQVTM and CDR2 ANQGSEA. The ends were cut back, 3 bases at V and 5 bases at J, with 13 bases in the middle. CDR3 length: 13 amino acids.

CDR3 DNA sequence: TGTGCCAGCAGTTCTCCGGGACAGAGCTCCTACGAGCAGTACTTC. This gives the protein CASSSPGQSSYEQYF. The chain combines TRBV28 with TRBJ2-7; TRBD1 agrees at 7 bases. V was pared by 4 bases and J by 0 bases, with 6 bases of the junction left unmatched. The CDR3 extends over 15 amino acids. Germline lookup yields CDR1 MDHEN and CDR2 SYDVKM.

V is TRBV29-1 and J is TRBJ1-4; D uncertain. Per the germline V gene, CDR1 is SQVTM and CDR2 is ANQGSEA. V dropped 5 bases and J dropped 3 bases, with 4 bases sitting between them. CDR3 length: 11 amino acids. CDR3 residues: CSVRANEKLFF. The CDR3, as DNA: TGCAGCGTTAGAGCTAATGAAAAACTGTTTTTT.

This clone has just one count. The rearrangement uses TRBV2 and TRBJ1-6, with TRBD1 as a possible D gene (5 bases). Between the trimmed V and J ends, which lost 6 bases and 0 bases, there was a span of 9 bases. CDR1 and CDR2 from the germline V gene are SNHLY and FYNNEI. CDR3 length: 15 amino acids. In DNA form, the CDR3 reads TGTGCCAGCAGGGCAGGGAGCTCCTATAATTCACCCCTCCACTTT. Translated: CASRAGSSYNSPLHF.

The rearrangement joins TRBV28 to TRBJ2-3, with 11 bases fitting TRBD2. With 4 bases clipped from V and 6 bases from J, the junction kept 9 bases outside the gene matches. Germline V gene data show CDR1 as MDHEN and CDR2 as SYDVKM. This CDR3 comprises 16 residues. The CDR3 DNA reads TGTGCCAGCAGTTCCGGGACTAGCGGCTGGGGGGATACGCAGTATTTT. This translates into CASSSGTSGWGDTQYF. The whole variable domain, remainder taken from reference TRBV28 and TRBJ2-3, is DVKVTQSSRYLVKRTGEKVFLECVQDMDHENMFWYRQDPGLGLRLIYFSYDVKMKEKGDIPEGYSVSREKKERFSLILESASTNQTSMYLCASSSGTSGWGDTQYFGPGTRLTVL.

In this sample, this clone turned up a few times. The chain employs TRBV9 and TRBJ1-2, with D perhaps TRBD1 (5 bases). The CDR3 is 16 amino acids. The V end was cut by 4 bases, the J end by 0 bases, with 16 bases between. The germline gives CDR1 SGDLS, CDR2 YYNGEE. CDR3 in DNA: TGTGCCAGCAGCCCCGGCGGGACCCCGTCTAACTATGGCTACACCTTC. Translated, it gives CASSPGGTPSNYGYTF.